Described below is a single T cell receptor beta chain sequence and its context. Its antigen is not identified. The data were taken from a study of blood T cells in healthy people across ages. Peripheral blood from each donor was collected in a volume of roughly 9.2 milliliters. General study points: In older individuals, TCR beta diversity per million T cells was lower, falling roughly linearly with age. A greater number of naive CD4+ cells and higher diversity distinguished long-lived donors from aged donors.

PCR was performed a second time for roughly 6 to 12 cycles using a sample-barcoded 5' primer and a J-beta primer mix. Sequencing yielded, for each sample, at least 3 million paired-end reads carrying CDR3. TCRdb passed the 5' RACE reads through MiXCR, listing each CDR3 protein once. The table includes under 1 million distinct CDR3 sequences, around 42% detected once. The CDR3 runs to 14 residues. V was shortened by 5 bases and J by 3 bases, with 15 bases between the two germline ends. Germline V gene sequence: CDR1 SGHKS, CDR2 YYEKEE (reference sequence). The chain joins TRBV5-5 to TRBJ2-7; D gene unclear. This receptor was obtained from a man aged 55 to 70 in good health. Sequenced material: blood. The CDR3 bases are TGTGCCAGCAGTCACATATCGGTCGACTACGAGCAGTACTTC. This encodes CASSHISVDYEQYF.